This T cell receptor (beta chain) was documented in a study of response to subunit inactivated influenza vaccine. TCRdb reprocessed the RT-PCR reads with MiXCR, giving one entry per CDR3 protein. The profile shows about 160,000 distinct CDR3 sequences, roughly a tenth of them singletons. This CDR3 has 14 residues. V was clipped by 6 bases and J by 6 bases, with 12 bases between them. This sample comprised non-naive T cells sorted from PBMCs, obtained roughly 6 weeks after vaccination. The V and J genes are TRBV12-3 or TRBV12-4 and TRBJ1-6, with D possibly being TRBD1 (5 bases). The receptor's source is a man between 50 and 59 years old who received an inactivated influenza vaccine. The CDR3 loop is CASSRTKINSPLHF. The DNA for the CDR3 is TGTGCCAGCAGCCGGACAAAAATTAATTCACCCCTCCACTTT.